Sequencing of this T cell receptor (beta chain) was carried out in a study of CD8 T cells in Susac syndrome. Study results and limitations: It was acknowledged by the study that relatively few individuals were included in its TCR sequencing and HLA analysis.

After extraction with the RNeasy kit, roughly 0.5 to 1 ug of the RNA was reverse transcribed using random hexamers. Amplification of TCR beta CDR3 was carried out by immunoSEQ multiplex PCR, which covered 54 Vbeta and 13 Jbeta segments. TCRdb independently ran MiXCR on the immunoSEQ multiplex PCR reads; one entry per CDR3 protein. The sample includes 130,000 or so distinct CDR3 sequences, over 75% seen only once; the top ten take 0.51%. Sequencing targeted TCR beta in blood CD8+ and CD4+ T cells. Germline trimming cut 6 bases from V and 2 bases from J; bases unmatched to any gene: 6. This CDR3 comprises 15 residues. Germline V gene data show CDR1 as MDHEN and CDR2 as SYDVKM. This clonotype was seen a single time. Its specificity is unknown.

The specimen was CD8+ T cells from PBMCs. The chain uses TRBV28 and TRBJ1-5; the match to TRBD1 covers 8 bases. The sequence came from a human donor with multiple sclerosis. This chain's CDR3 is CASSRQGYGNQPQHF. The CDR3 nucleotides are TGTGCCAGCAGCCGACAGGGGTATGGCAATCAGCCCCAGCATTTT.